The entry below gives a single T cell receptor (beta chain) sequence along with its context. Its antigen is still unknown. The data stem from a study of cytomegalovirus exposure and HLA in healthy donors. Across the whole study: Earlier findings included some 120 million unique TCR beta sequences obtained from about 180 million T cells. Drawn from HLA-typed donors, 83 million or so unique TCRs were held in an early data release. Findings and limits, study-wide: A later analysis reportedly found fewer N-insertions in an Asian-associated ancestry cluster than the approximately 730-donor mean. A later analysis found that most CMV-associated TCR beta chains appeared HLA-restricted.

This CDR3 spans 15 amino acids. The germline V and J ends were trimmed by 4 bases and 5 bases, with 20 bases remaining between them. Germline CDR1 SQVTM, CDR2 ANQGSEA. The PCR contained 60 Vbeta and 13 Jbeta primers. Sequencing used immunoSEQ multiplex PCR; TCRdb keeps in-frame clones, though not all of them. The sample has 70,000 to 95,000 clones, approximately 80% seen once. The clonotype originates from a woman aged 30 to 39 in good health and CMV-seronegative. Sequenced material: PBMCs. The chain links TRBV29-1 to TRBJ1-2; D may be TRBD1 (5 bases). The CDR3 region is CSVGFETDFSYGYTF. The CDR3 DNA follows: TGCAGCGTTGGCTTCGAGACAGATTTTTCGTATGGCTACACCTTC. Looking up the rest from reference TRBV29-1 and TRBJ1-2 gives the full variable domain: SAVISQKPSRDICQRGTSLTIQCQVDSQVTMMFWYRQQPGQSLTLIATANQGSEATYESGFVIDKFPISRPNLTFSTLTVSNMSPEDSSIYLCSVGFETDFSYGYTFGSGTRLTVV.